Listed here are 13 T cell receptor beta chains from one sample, sequenced in a study of T cell responses to AZD1222 COVID-19 vaccine. Using immunoSEQ multiplex PCR, the repertoire was profiled, and TCRdb retains in-frame clones only, with some absent. The sample holds about 35,000 clones, about 88% seen once. The material was peripheral blood, obtained on day 0 of AZD1222 vaccination. All receptors derive from an adult in good health.

This chain joins TRBV11-2 and TRBJ1-5; D is unresolved. The V gene lost 5 bases and the J gene lost 0 bases, with 5 bases spanning the gap. CDR3 length: 13 amino acids. In germline, CDR1 is SGHAT, CDR2 FQNNGV. This CDR3 reads CASSLNSNQPQHF. Written as DNA, the CDR3 is TGTGCCAGCAGCCTTAATAGCAATCAGCCCCAGCATTTT.

This clone was recorded only once. The chain recombines TRBV30 with TRBJ1-1; D uncertain. The V gene lost 4 bases and the J gene lost 4 bases, with 7 bases spanning the gap. Per the germline V gene, CDR1 is GTSNPN and CDR2 is SVGIG (reference sequence). The CDR3 has 11 amino acids. CDR3 in amino acids: CAWTFRTEAFF. The CDR3, as DNA: TGTGCCTGGACGTTCCGCACTGAAGCTTTCTTT.

J is TRBJ1-3 and V is TRBV19; a possible D gene is TRBD1 (5 bases). CDR3 length equals 13 residues. From germline, CDR1 is LNHDA and CDR2 SQIVND (reference sequence). Trimming shortened V by 8 bases and J by 4 bases, and 12 bases separated the two germline ends. The CDR3 nucleotides are TGTGCCAGTTGTAAAGGACAAGGAAACACCATATATTTT. Protein sequence: CASCKGQGNTIYF.

The chain employs TRBV5-1 and TRBJ1-6, with 9 bases identical to TRBD1. V was clipped by 4 bases and J by 10 bases; unmatched bases: 9. The germline V gene encodes CDR1 SGHRS and CDR2 YFSETQ. There are 15 residues in the CDR3. In DNA, the CDR3 is TGCGCCAGCAGCCTGGGGACAGGGTTGGGGTCACCCCTCCACTTT. Translating gives CASSLGTGLGSPLHF.

The rearrangement links TRBV5-1 to TRBJ2-1; TRBD2 aligns across 9 bases. Trimming took 4 bases from V and 3 from J; bases not matched to a gene: 8. The CDR3 has 16 residues. CDR1 SGHRS and CDR2 YFSETQ come from the germline V gene. The CDR3 DNA reads TGCGCCAGCAGCGCAAACCCTAGCGGGATCTACAATGAGCAGTTCTTC. Protein sequence: CASSANPSGIYNEQFF.

By frequency in the sample, this clone is medium-sized. The gene calls are TRBV4-2 and TRBJ2-2, with TRBD2 matching 14 bases. CDR1 and CDR2 (germline): LGHNA, YNFKEQ. CDR3 length: 15 residues. V lost 4 bases, J lost 6 bases, and 1 base stayed unmatched. The CDR3 nucleotides read TGTGCCAGCAGCCCGACTAGCGGGGGGGCCGGGGAGCTGTTTTTT. As protein: CASSPTSGGAGELFF.

The chain uses TRBV3-1 (or the pseudogene TRBV3-2) and TRBJ1-2; no reliable D call. Germline V gene sequence: CDR1 LGHDT, CDR2 YNNKEL (reference sequence). The CDR3 loop spans 12 amino acids. The V gene lost 1 base and the J gene lost 7 bases, with 7 bases spanning the gap. The CDR3, as DNA: TGTGCCAGCAGCCAAGGGCAATCTGGCTACACCTTC. Its translation: CASSQGQSGYTF.

The V call is TRBV4-2, the J call TRBJ2-1; 13 bases map to TRBD2. The V and J ends lost 2 bases and 7 bases, in that order; junction bases with no gene match: 8. The germline gives CDR1 LGHNA, CDR2 YNFKEQ. There are 17 residues in the CDR3. The CDR3 DNA is TGTGCCAGCAGCCAATCCCTACTAGCGGGAGGGCATAATGAGCAGTTCTTC. Translating gives CASSQSLLAGGHNEQFF.

The chain links TRBV28 to TRBJ2-2; D not certain. The CDR3 loop spans 14 amino acids. Trimming removed 3 bases at V and 1 base at J, with 6 bases between. Germline-derived CDR1 and CDR2 are MDHEN and SYDVKM. The CDR3 coding sequence is TGTGCCAGCAGTTTCTCGGGGAACACCGGGGAGCTGTTTTTT. Translating it yields CASSFSGNTGELFF.

The chain is built from TRBV5-1 and TRBJ1-2; 11 bases fit TRBD1. The CDR3 length is 14 residues. In germline, CDR1 is SGHRS, CDR2 YFSETQ. Losses at the gene ends were 3 bases for V and 6 bases for J; bases not matched to a gene: 4. In nucleotides, the CDR3 is TGCGCCAGCAGCTCTGGACAGGGGGCGGATGGCTACACCTTC. Its protein product is CASSSGQGADGYTF.

The chain recombines TRBV6-2 or TRBV6-3 with TRBJ1-1, with no clear D. The V gene lost 1 base and the J gene lost 0 bases, with 9 bases spanning the gap. The CDR3 spans 15 residues. CDR1 MNHEY and CDR2 SVGEGT come from the germline V gene. DNA of the CDR3: TGTGCCAGCAGTTACTTTGGCAGGTTGAACACTGAAGCTTTCTTT. Encoded protein: CASSYFGRLNTEAFF.

The V gene is TRBV30, the J gene TRBJ1-4; TRBD1 agrees at 7 bases. After removal of 6 bases from V and 11 bases from J, the junction contained 6 bases not matched to a gene. CDR3 length: 11 residues. Germline CDR1 reads GTSNPN; CDR2 reads SVGIG (reference sequence). The CDR3 DNA sequence: TGTGCCTGTGGACAGGAGGGGAAACTGTTTTTT. Translated: CACGQEGKLFF.

This chain links TRBV28 with TRBJ1-2; a possible D gene is TRBD1 (5 bases). Germline V CDR1 and CDR2: MDHEN, SYDVKM. There are 13 residues in the CDR3. Trimming removed 6 bases at V and 4 bases at J, with 12 bases between. This CDR3 reads CASRGQGGYGYTF. For the CDR3, the DNA is TGTGCCAGCAGGGGCCAGGGTGGCTATGGCTACACCTTC.